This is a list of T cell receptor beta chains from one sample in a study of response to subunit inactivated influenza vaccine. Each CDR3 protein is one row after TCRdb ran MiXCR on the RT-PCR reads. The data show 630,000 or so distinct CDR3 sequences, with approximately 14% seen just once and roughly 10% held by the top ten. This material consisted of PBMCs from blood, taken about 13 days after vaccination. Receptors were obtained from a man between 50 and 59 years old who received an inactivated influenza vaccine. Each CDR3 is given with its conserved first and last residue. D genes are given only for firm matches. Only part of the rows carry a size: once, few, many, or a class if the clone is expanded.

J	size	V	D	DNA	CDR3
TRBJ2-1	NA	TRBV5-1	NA	TGCGCCAGCAGCCATCTTCAGGGAAATGAGCAGTTCTTC	CASSHLQGNEQFF
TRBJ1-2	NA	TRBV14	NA	TGTGCCAGCAGTGAGGACAGTTCCTATGGCTACACCTTC	CASSEDSSYGYTF
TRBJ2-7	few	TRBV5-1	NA	TGCGCCAGCAGCTTGGAAGAGGGTTCCTACGAGCAGTACTTC	CASSLEEGSYEQYF
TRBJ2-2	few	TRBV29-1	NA	TGCAGCGTTGCTTTTGGGTCTGGGGGCACCGGGGAGCTGTTTTTT	CSVAFGSGGTGELFF
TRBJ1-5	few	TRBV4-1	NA	TGCGCCAGCAGCCACCTCAGAAATCAGCCCCAGCATTTT	CASSHLRNQPQHF
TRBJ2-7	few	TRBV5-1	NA	TGCGCCAGCAGCGGCGCGGGACAGACCTACGAGCAGTACTTC	CASSGAGQTYEQYF
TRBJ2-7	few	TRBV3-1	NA	TGTGCCAGCAGCCGAGAAGGACAGTTCTACGAGCAGTACTTC	CASSREGQFYEQYF
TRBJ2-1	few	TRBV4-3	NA	TGCGCCAGCAGCCAAGATCAACAGCGGAATTACAATGAGCAGTTCTTC	CASSQDQQRNYNEQFF
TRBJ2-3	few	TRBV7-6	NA	TGTGCCAGCAGCTCGGACCCCACCCTCACAGATACGCAGTATTTT	CASSSDPTLTDTQYF
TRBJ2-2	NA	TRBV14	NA	TGTGCCAGCAGCCCGAATTCCGGGCGGAAGACCGGGGAGCTGTTTTTT	CASSPNSGRKTGELFF
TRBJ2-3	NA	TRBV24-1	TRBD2	TGTGCCACCAGTGACCCGACCTTGCGGGGGAGCACAGATACGCAGTATTTT	CATSDPTLRGSTDTQYF
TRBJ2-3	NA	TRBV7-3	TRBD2	TGTGCCACTTCGGCCGGCGGGAGCTCGGATACGCAGTATTTT	CATSAGGSSDTQYF
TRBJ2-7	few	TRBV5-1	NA	TGCGCCAGCAGCCTGGTTGTAGGCGTCAGCTACGAGCAGTACTTC	CASSLVVGVSYEQYF
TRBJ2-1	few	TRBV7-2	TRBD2	TGTGCCAGCAGCTTCACTAGCGGCCCGGTTGAGCAGTTCTTC	CASSFTSGPVEQFF
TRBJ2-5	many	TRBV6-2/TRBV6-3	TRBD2	TGTGCCAGCAGTTTACGGGAGGCGACCCAGTACTTC	CASSLREATQYF
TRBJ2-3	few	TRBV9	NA	TGTGCCAGCAGCGCCCCGGACAGAACGATTCGGACAGATACGCAGTATTTT	CASSAPDRTIRTDTQYF
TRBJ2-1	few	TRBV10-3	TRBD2	TGTGCCATCAGTCGGACTAGCGGGCTCTCCTACAATGAGCAGTTCTTC	CAISRTSGLSYNEQFF
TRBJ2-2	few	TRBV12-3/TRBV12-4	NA	TGTGCCAGCACCCCGGTGGTCGGGGAGCTGTTTTTT	CASTPVVGELFF
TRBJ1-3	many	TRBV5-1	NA	TGCGCCAGCAGCCTAGAAACAGGCGGTGGAAACACCATATATTTT	CASSLETGGGNTIYF
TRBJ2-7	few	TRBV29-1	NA	TGCAGCGTTGGGTTTGGACAGAGCTCCTACGAGCAGTACTTC	CSVGFGQSSYEQYF
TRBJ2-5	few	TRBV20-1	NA	TGCAGTGCTATCCGCAGGGGGGGAGAGACCCAGTACTTC	CSAIRRGGETQYF
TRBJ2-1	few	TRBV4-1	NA	TGCGCCAGCAGCCATAGAGCCCCCATCGGTGAGCAGTTCTTC	CASSHRAPIGEQFF
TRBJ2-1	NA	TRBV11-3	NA	TGTGCCAGCAGCTTAGGGGGATCCTTTGGGAATGAGCAGTTCTTC	CASSLGGSFGNEQFF
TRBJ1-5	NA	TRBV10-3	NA	TGTGCCATCAGTGAGTCGAAAGGGGCCCTCAATCAGCCCCAGCATTTT	CAISESKGALNQPQHF
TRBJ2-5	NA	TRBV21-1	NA	TGTGCCAGCAGCACCTCTGGCCAGGCGGAACAGGAGACCCAGTACTTC	CASSTSGQAEQETQYF
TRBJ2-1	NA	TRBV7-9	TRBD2	TGTGCCAGCAGCTTAGCTAGCGGGAGGCGCAATGAGCAGTTCTTC	CASSLASGRRNEQFF
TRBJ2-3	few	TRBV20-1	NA	TGCAGTGCTCCCCTCCCGGGACTCCGCACAGATACGCAGTATTTT	CSAPLPGLRTDTQYF
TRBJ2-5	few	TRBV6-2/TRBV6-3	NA	TGTGCCAGCAAAATCGGAGGGCAAGAGACCCAGTACTTC	CASKIGGQETQYF
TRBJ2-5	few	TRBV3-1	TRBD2	TGTGCCAGCAGCCAAACGACTAGCCCTGGGACCCAGTACTTC	CASSQTTSPGTQYF
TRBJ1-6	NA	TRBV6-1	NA	TGTGCCAGCGAGGCCGTCGCGGATTCACCCCTCCACTTT	CASEAVADSPLHF
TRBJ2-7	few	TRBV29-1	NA	TGCAGCGTTGACGGGGGCGGCGAGCAGTACTTC	CSVDGGGEQYF
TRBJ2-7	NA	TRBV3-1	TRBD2	TGTGCCAGCAGCCCCCGGACTAGCCGTCGCGAGCAGTACTTC	CASSPRTSRREQYF
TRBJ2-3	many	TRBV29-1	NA	TGCAGCCTTAGGCTAGCCAGGGATACGCAGTATTTT	CSLRLARDTQYF
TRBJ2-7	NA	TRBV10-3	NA	TGTGCCATCAGTGAGCCCCCCCAAGAGCAGTACTTC	CAISEPPQEQYF
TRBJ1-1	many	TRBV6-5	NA	TGTGCCAGCAGTTACTCGCCCAGTCAATCTGAAGCTTTCTTT	CASSYSPSQSEAFF
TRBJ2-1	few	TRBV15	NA	TGTGCCACCAGCAGAGATTTAAGGGTCCCCGAGCAGTTCTTC	CATSRDLRVPEQFF
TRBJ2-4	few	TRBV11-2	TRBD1	TGTGCCAGCAGCTTCCGACAGGGGGTTGGCAAAAACATTCAGTACTTC	CASSFRQGVGKNIQYF
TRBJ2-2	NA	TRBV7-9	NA	TGTGCCAGCAGCTTAGTTCCCAGAAAGAACACCGGGGAGCTGTTTTTT	CASSLVPRKNTGELFF
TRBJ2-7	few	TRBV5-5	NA	TGTGCCAGCAGCTTGGGACAGGGAGGTTACTACGAGCAGTACTTC	CASSLGQGGYYEQYF
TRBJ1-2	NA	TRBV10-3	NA	TGTGCCATCAGTGATAGCATTCGAGGGATCGGCTACACCTTC	CAISDSIRGIGYTF
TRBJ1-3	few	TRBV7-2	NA	TGTGCCAGCAGCTCTCAAGGACAGTTGAGCTCTGGAAACACCATATATTTT	CASSSQGQLSSGNTIYF
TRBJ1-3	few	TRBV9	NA	TGTGCCAGCAGCGTCGACGTCAGCTCTGGAAACACCATATATTTT	CASSVDVSSGNTIYF
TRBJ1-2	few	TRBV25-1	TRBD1	TGTGCCAGCAGTGGGGACAGGGGGCGTAGCTATGGCTACACCTTC	CASSGDRGRSYGYTF
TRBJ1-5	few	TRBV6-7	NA	TGTGCCAGCAGTTACTCGATCGGGGGCAATCAGCCCCAGCATTTT	CASSYSIGGNQPQHF
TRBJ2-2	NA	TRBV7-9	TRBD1	TGTGCCAGCAGCTTCGCGCTGGCAGGGGGCTTCACCGGGGAGCTGTTTTTT	CASSFALAGGFTGELFF
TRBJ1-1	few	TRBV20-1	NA	TGCAGTGCTAGTTTGGGTCTGAACACTGAAGCTTTCTTT	CSASLGLNTEAFF
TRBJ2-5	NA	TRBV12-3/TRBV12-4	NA	TGTGCCAGCGGGCACAGGAACCAAGAGACCCAGTACTTC	CASGHRNQETQYF
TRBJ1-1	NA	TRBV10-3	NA	TGTGCCATCAGTGAGTCCCTAGGGCAAGGCACTGAAGCTTTCTTT	CAISESLGQGTEAFF
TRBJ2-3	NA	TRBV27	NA	TGTGCCAGCAGTTTTCTGGGGGCAGTGGATACGCAGTATTTT	CASSFLGAVDTQYF
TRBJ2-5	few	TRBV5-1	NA	TGCGCCAGCAGCTTGTGGGGAGACACTTCAGAGACCCAGTACTTC	CASSLWGDTSETQYF
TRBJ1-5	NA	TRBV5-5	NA	TGTGCCAGCAGCTTCAGGGCGTCAGCGAGTCAGCCCCAGCATTTT	CASSFRASASQPQHF
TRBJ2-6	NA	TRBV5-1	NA	TGCGCCAGCAGCCCTCCAGGGTCCGGGGCCAACGTCCTGACTTTC	CASSPPGSGANVLTF
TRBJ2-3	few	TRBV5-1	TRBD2	TGCGCCAGCAGCTGGCTAGCGGGCGGCACAGATACGCAGTATTTT	CASSWLAGGTDTQYF
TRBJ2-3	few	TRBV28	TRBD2	TGTGCCAGCAGGCGACTAGCGGGGGGGCCGAGTACTCCTCCAGATACGCAGTATTTT	CASRRLAGGPSTPPDTQYF
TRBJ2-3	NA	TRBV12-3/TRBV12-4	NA	TGTGCCAGCAGGCCACGGGACCTCTGGGCAGATACGCAGTATTTT	CASRPRDLWADTQYF
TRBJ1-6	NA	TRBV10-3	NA	TGTGCCATCAGTGAGGGCACAGGAGTTTCACCCCTCCACTTT	CAISEGTGVSPLHF
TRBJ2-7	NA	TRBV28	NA	TGTGCCAGCAGTTTATATATGGACAAACCCTACGAGCAGTACTTC	CASSLYMDKPYEQYF
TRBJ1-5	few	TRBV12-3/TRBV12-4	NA	TGTGCCAGCAGTTTATCCTTTATGACGCCCCAGCATTTT	CASSLSFMTPQHF